This T cell receptor (beta chain) appears in the sequencing data of a study of T-cell reconstitution after alpha-beta-depleted transplantation in children. Study findings and constraints: Surviving thymic progenitors and recipient T cells were the source of high TCRbeta diversity at day 60 in some patients. Expanded clones from the graft, numbering several hundred, reportedly supplied alpha-beta T cells about two months after transplant. The main origin of T-cell counts and diversity one year after transplant was newly produced T cells.

This sample's TCRbeta library carried unique molecular identifier barcodes. TCRdb re-called the PCR reads through MiXCR, storing one row per CDR3 protein. The table includes fewer than 1 million distinct CDR3 sequences, 15% to 20% detected once. Points on this clonotype: Antigen: not known.

This CDR3 contains 17 residues. The ends were cut back, 6 bases at V and 0 bases at J, with 18 bases in the middle. Germline CDR1 reads SGHKS; CDR2 reads YYEKEE (reference sequence). J is TRBJ2-2 and V is TRBV5-5, with D tentatively TRBD2 (5 bases). The sample here was PBMCs, mostly from graft donor cells, taken 360 days after TCRalphabeta/CD19-depleted stem cell transplant. This sequence was found in a male patient under 18 who had a stem cell transplant for acute lymphoblastic leukemia, so the T cells may come from the graft donor. CDR3 in DNA: TGTGCCAGCACCGCGATCGGGAACCGGACGAACACCGGGGAGCTGTTTTTT. Amino acid sequence: CASTAIGNRTNTGELFF.